This TCR beta chain emerged from a study of T cell responses to AZD1222 COVID-19 vaccine. The CDR3 runs to 9 residues. Findings and caveats of the study: The number of AZD1222 recipients seropositive at baseline was only 5 to 7.

The repertoire was sequenced with immunoSEQ multiplex PCR; TCRdb's copy has only in-frame clones and lacks some. The sample yields about 270,000 clones, 94% seen once. To note about this clone: The target antigen is unknown.

The sample here was peripheral blood, taken 28 days after the second AZD1222 dose. V usage is TRBV21-1 and J usage is TRBJ2-7. TRBV21-1 is a listed pseudogene. The receptor was derived from an adult who received the AZD1222 COVID-19 vaccine. CDR3 sequence reads: CASGYEQYF. DNA for the CDR3: TGTGCCAGCGGTTACGAGCAGTACTTC.